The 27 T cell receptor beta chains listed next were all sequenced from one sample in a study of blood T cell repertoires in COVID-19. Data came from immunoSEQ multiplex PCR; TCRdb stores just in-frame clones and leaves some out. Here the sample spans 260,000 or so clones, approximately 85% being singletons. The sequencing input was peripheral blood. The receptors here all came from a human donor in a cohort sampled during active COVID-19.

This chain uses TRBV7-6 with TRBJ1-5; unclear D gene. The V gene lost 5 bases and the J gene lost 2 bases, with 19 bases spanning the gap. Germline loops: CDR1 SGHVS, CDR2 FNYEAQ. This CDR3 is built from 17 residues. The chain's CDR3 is CASSPLPRVSGNQPQHF. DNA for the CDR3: TGTGCCAGCAGCCCTTTGCCCCGGGTCAGTGGCAATCAGCCCCAGCATTTT.

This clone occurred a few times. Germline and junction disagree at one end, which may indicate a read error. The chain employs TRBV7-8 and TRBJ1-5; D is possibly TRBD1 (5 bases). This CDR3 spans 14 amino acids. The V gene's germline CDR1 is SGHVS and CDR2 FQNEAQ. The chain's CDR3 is CASRLGASNQPQHF. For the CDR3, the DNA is TGTGCCAGCAGGTTAGGGGCTTCGAATCAGCCCCAGCATTTT.

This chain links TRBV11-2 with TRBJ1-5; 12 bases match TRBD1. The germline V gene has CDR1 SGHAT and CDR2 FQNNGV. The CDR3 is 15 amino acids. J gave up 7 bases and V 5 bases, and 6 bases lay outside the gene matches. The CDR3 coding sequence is TGTGCCAGCAGCCCTGGGACAGGGGGCTTGCAGCCCCAGCATTTT. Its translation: CASSPGTGGLQPQHF.

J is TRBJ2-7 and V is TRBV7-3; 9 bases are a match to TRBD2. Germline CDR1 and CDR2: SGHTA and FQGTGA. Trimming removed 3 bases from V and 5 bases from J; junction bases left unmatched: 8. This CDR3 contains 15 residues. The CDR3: CASSLDNVAGDEQYF. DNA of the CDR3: TGTGCCAGCAGCTTGGATAATGTAGCGGGAGACGAGCAGTACTTC.

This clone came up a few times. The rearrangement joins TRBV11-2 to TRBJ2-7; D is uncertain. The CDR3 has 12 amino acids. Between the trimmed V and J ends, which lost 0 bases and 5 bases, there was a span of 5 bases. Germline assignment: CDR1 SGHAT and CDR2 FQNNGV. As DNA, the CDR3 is TGTGCCAGCAGCTTAGATGTCAACGAGCAGTACTTC. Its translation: CASSLDVNEQYF.

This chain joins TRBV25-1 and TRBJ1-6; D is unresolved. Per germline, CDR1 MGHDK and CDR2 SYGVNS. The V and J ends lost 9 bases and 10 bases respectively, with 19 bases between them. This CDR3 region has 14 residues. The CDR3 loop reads CASISPPGSSPLHF. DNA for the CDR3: TGTGCCAGTATATCCCCCCCGGGTAGCTCACCCCTCCACTTT.

The CDR3 sequence: CASRRTPIYSGDEKLFF. CDR3 coding DNA: TGTGCCAGCCGCCGTACCCCCATATATAGCGGGGATGAAAAACTGTTTTTT. This sequence joins TRBV5-4 and TRBJ1-4; D uncertain. The length of the CDR3 is 17 residues. Trimming pared 7 bases from V and 6 bases from J, leaving 25 bases between. The germline V gene encodes CDR1 SGHNT and CDR2 YYREEE (reference sequence).

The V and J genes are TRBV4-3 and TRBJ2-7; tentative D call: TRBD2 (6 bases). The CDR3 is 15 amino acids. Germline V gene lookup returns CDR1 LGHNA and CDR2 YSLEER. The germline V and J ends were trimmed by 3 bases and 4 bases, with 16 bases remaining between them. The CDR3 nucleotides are TGCGCCAGCAGCCAGGGGCCGGGAGAGTATTACGAGCAGTACTTC. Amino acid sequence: CASSQGPGEYYEQYF.

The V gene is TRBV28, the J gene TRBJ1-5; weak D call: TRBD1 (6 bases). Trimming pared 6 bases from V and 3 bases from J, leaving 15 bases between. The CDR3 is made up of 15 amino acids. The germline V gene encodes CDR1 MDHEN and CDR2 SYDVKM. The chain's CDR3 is CASRQTRGYNQPQHF. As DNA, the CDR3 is TGTGCCAGCAGGCAAACTAGGGGGTACAATCAGCCCCAGCATTTT.

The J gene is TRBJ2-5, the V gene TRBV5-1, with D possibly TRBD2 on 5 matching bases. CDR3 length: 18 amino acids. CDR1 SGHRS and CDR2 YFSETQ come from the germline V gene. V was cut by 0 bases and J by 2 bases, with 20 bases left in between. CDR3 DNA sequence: TGCGCCAGCAGCTTGGCAGGAGGCCCTACGTCCCCTCAAGAGACCCAGTACTTC. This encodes CASSLAGGPTSPQETQYF. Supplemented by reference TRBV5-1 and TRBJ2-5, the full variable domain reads KAGVTQTPRYLIKTRGQQVTLSCSPISGHRSVSWYQQTPGQGLQFLFEYFSETQRNKGNFPGRFSGRQFSNSRSEMNVSTLELGDSALYLCASSLAGGPTSPQETQYFGPGTRLLVL.

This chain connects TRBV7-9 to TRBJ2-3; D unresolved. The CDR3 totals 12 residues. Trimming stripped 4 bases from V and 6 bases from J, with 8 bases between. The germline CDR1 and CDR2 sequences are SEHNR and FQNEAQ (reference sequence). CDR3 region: CASSSLRDTQYF. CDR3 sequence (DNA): TGTGCCAGCAGCTCCCTCAGGGATACGCAGTATTTT.

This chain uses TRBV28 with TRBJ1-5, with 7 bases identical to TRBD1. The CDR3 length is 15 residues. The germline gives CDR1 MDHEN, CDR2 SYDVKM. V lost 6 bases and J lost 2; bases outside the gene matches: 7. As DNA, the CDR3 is TGTGCCAGCAGCTCGGGACAGAGGGGCAATCAGCCCCAGCATTTT. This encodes CASSSGQRGNQPQHF.

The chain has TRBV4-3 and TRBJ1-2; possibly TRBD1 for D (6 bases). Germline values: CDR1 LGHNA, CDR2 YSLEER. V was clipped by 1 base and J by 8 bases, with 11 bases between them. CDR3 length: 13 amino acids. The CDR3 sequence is CASSQGTGWGYTF. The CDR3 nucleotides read TGCGCCAGCAGCCAAGGAACAGGGTGGGGCTACACCTTC.

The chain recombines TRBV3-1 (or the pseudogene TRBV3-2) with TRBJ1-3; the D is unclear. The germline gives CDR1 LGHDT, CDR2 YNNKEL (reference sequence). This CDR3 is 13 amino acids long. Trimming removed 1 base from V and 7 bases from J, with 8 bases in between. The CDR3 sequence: CASSQGARNTIYF. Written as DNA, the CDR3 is TGTGCCAGCAGCCAAGGGGCCAGGAACACCATATATTTT.

The CDR3 DNA reads TGTGCCAGCAGCCAGAGGAACACTGAAGCTTTCTTT. It translates to CASSQRNTEAFF. This sequence joins TRBV14 and TRBJ1-1; D not resolved. The germline gives CDR1 SGHDN, CDR2 FVKESK. The V end lost 3 bases, the J end lost 1 base, and 3 bases lay between the germline ends. The CDR3 length is 12 residues.

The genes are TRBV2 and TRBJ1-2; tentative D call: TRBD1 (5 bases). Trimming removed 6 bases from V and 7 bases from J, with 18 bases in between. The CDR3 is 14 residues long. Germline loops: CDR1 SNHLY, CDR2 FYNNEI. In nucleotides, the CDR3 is TGTGCCAGCAGCAACCGACAGTCCCGAGGTGGCTACACCTTC. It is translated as CASSNRQSRGGYTF.

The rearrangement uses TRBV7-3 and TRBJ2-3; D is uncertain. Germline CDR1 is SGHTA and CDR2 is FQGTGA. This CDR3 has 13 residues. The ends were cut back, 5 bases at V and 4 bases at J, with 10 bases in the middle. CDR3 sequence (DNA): TGTGCCAGCAGCCTCTTAGAGGCAGATACGCAGTATTTT. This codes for CASSLLEADTQYF.

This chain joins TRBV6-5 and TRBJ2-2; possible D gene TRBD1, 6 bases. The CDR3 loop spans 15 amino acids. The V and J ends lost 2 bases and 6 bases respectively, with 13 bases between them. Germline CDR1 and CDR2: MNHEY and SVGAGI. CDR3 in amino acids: CASSYNTGSAGELFF. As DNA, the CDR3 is TGTGCCAGCAGTTACAATACAGGGTCGGCCGGGGAGCTGTTTTTT.

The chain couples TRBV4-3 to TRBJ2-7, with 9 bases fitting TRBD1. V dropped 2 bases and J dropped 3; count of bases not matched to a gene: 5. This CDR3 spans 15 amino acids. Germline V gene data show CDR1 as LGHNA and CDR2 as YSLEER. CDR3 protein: CASSQYGTGRYEQYF. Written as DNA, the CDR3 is TGCGCCAGCAGCCAATACGGGACAGGGCGCTACGAGCAGTACTTC.

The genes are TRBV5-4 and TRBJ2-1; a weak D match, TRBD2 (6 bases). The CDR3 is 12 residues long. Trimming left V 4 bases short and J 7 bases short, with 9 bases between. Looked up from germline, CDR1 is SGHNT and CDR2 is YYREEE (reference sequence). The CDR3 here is CASSPRENEQFF. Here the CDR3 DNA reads TGTGCCAGCAGCCCCCGGGAGAATGAGCAGTTCTTC.

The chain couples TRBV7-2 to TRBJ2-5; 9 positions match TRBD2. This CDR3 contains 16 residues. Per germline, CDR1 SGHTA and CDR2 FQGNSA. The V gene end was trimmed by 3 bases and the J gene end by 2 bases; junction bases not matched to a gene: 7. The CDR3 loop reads CASSFGPAGGQETQYF. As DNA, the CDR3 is TGTGCCAGCAGCTTCGGTCCAGCGGGGGGACAAGAGACCCAGTACTTC.

The CDR3 DNA follows: TGTGCCAGCAGCCCGGGACAGGGAAAATACGAGCAGTACTTC. Encoded protein: CASSPGQGKYEQYF. V and J are TRBV5-4 and TRBJ2-7; 9 bases are a match to TRBD1. V trimming: 4 bases; J trimming: 4 bases; junction bases outside the gene matches: 6. Germline V gene sequence: CDR1 SGHNT, CDR2 YYREEE (reference sequence). This CDR3 comprises 14 residues.

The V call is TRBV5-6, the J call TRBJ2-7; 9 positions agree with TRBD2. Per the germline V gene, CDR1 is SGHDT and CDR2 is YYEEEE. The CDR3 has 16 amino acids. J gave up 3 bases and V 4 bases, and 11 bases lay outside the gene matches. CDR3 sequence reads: CASSPGEAGGFYEQYF. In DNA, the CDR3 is TGTGCCAGCAGCCCGGGGGAAGCGGGGGGTTTCTACGAGCAGTACTTC.

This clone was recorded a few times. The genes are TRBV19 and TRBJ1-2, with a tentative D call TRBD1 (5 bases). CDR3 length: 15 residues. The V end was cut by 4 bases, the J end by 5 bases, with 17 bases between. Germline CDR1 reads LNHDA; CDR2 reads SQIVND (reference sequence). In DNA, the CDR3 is TGTGCCAGTAGTACCGGACACTATACCGGGTATGGCTACACCTTC. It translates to CASSTGHYTGYGYTF.

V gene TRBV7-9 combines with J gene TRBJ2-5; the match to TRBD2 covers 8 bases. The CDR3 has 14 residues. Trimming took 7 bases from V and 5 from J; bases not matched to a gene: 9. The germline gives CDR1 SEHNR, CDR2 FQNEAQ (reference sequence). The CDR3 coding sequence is TGTGCCAGCACCAAGGGGACTAGTCTGGAGACCCAGTACTTC. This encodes CASTKGTSLETQYF.

CDR3 DNA: TGCGCCAGCAGCCCGACAGGGGCCTCTTCCTACGAGCAGTACTTC. As protein: CASSPTGASSYEQYF. The V call is TRBV5-1, the J call TRBJ2-7; 8 nucleotides line up with TRBD1. Germline CDR1 SGHRS, CDR2 YFSETQ. This CDR3 spans 15 amino acids. The V gene end was trimmed by 4 bases and the J gene end by 1 base; junction bases not matched to a gene: 7.

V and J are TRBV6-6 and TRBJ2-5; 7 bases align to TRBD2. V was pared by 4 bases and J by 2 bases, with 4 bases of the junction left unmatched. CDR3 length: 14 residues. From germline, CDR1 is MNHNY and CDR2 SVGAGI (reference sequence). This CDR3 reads CASSSGLMQETQYF. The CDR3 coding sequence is TGTGCCAGCAGTTCGGGACTAATGCAAGAGACCCAGTACTTC.